This entry is about one T cell receptor beta chain. A few counts support this clonotype. Its recognized antigen is unknown. No base quality values were provided; no much bigger clone lies one nucleotide off. The sample comes from a study of post-analysis software for immune sequencing data (dated by TCRdb to 2015 to 2017). Broadly, across the study: Relapsing-remitting, secondary progressive and progressive-relapsing multiple sclerosis were recorded as disease courses, and subtype annotation was lacking for some patients. Patient repertoires were compared against 11 to 12 previously published healthy control repertoires from donors aged roughly 6 to 28 years. A subset of samples was prepared in parallel using single-end sample barcoding, then pooled and co-amplified after Illumina adapter ligation.

Overall study results and their limits: When samples were clustered directly using the F measure, samples prepared in the same batch co-clustered strongly, which prompted a batch-effect correction. Normalized Chao1 diversity was significantly lower in multiple sclerosis patients than controls, suggesting substantial peripheral T-cell clonal expansion. Significantly higher frequencies in patients than in controls were found for roughly 5 TRBV segments, including TRBV5-6, TRBV5-1 and TRBV20-1. The control group was slightly older than the multiple sclerosis patient group.

Spanning cysteine to phenylalanine, the CDR3 consists of 16 amino acids. Of all the DNA, just the CDR3 is kept, 48 bases in frame from base 1. The germline V gene provides CDR1 SGHTA and CDR2 FQGTGA. Clipping removes 2 bases from V and 0 bases from J, with 3 as the unmatched junction base count. To demonstrate the VDJtools post-analysis software, TCR beta repertoires were profiled from the peripheral blood of more than ten young patients with multiple sclerosis. The patients with multiple sclerosis were children and adolescents between roughly 6 and 15 years of age. Library generation was performed with PCR. Instrument used: Illumina HiSeq 2500. To reduce PCR and sequencing biases, unique molecular identifiers were incorporated into the TCR beta cDNA libraries. Roughly 0.5 million cDNA molecules were obtained per 1 to 10 million input T cells, so each molecule approximated one T cell. The same protocol used for the earlier healthy control dataset was applied to prepare and sequence the patient libraries. Within a given batch, samples were prepared together, multiplexed and sequenced on the same HiSeq lane. On the authors' methods: MIGEC was used to process the raw barcoded reads, and molecular identifier groups with only a single read were discarded before consensus assembly and CDR3 extraction. Clonotype tables were post-analysed with VDJtools, normalizing diversity by down-sampling all datasets to the smallest sample size. Repertoire overlap clustering matched CDR3 amino acid but not nucleotide sequences to correct batch-related cross-sample contamination. In TCRdb, the public reads were trimmed at Q25 with fastp and aligned with MiXCR, with productive beta chains retained. Rows merge per CDR3 protein into single entries with the most common DNA and genes. TCRdb, not the authors, supplied the V and J calls. Across this sample there are more than 500,000 distinct CDR3 sequences, with 34% seen only once. The top ten constitute around 6% of the sample.

The sequencing input was blood. The rearrangement combines TRBV7-3 with TRBJ2-1; TRBD2 agrees with 8 junctional bases. The TCR was taken from a girl under 18 with multiple sclerosis. The DNA is as follows: TGTGCCAGCAGCTTATCTCGGGGGGGCTCCTACAATGAGCAGTTCTTC. The encoded protein is CASSLSRGGSYNEQFF.